Presented here are 4 T cell receptor beta chains from one specimen sequenced in a study of CD8 T cells in Susac syndrome. A quantity of roughly 0.5 to 1 ug RNA underwent reverse transcription using random hexamers. TCRdb processed the immunoSEQ multiplex PCR reads anew with MiXCR; each CDR3 protein has one entry. The sample comprises under 250,000 distinct CDR3 sequences, about 95% of which are singletons, and 0.15% rests with the top ten. Sequenced sample: CD4+ T cells from PBMCs. These receptors came from a human donor with Susac syndrome.

V is TRBV12-3 or TRBV12-4 and J is TRBJ1-1, with a tentative D call TRBD1 (5 bases). Trimming removed 6 bases from V and 0 bases from J, with 11 bases in between. CDR3 length equals 14 residues. The CDR3 here is CASSSGVLNTEAFF. As DNA, the CDR3 is TGTGCCAGCAGCTCGGGGGTCCTGAACACTGAAGCTTTCTTT.

V usage is TRBV4-3 and J usage is TRBJ2-7; 9 bases map to TRBD1. The CDR3 contains 17 residues. Trimming removed 0 bases from V and 3 bases from J; junction bases left unmatched: 9. Germline CDR1 reads LGHNA; CDR2 reads YSLEER. Written as DNA, the CDR3 is TGCGCCAGCAGCCAAGATTCGCGACAGGGGGAGGGCTACGAGCAGTACTTC. Translated, it gives CASSQDSRQGEGYEQYF.

V usage is TRBV10-3 and J usage is TRBJ2-7; D unresolved. This CDR3 comprises 12 residues. The V gene's germline CDR1 is ENHRY and CDR2 SYGVKD. V was cut by 4 bases and J by 4 bases, with 8 bases left in between. CDR3 sequence (DNA): TGTGCCATCAGTGCGGACGGGTACGAGCAGTACTTC. Amino acids: CAISADGYEQYF.

The J gene is TRBJ2-3, the V gene TRBV11-2, with 8 bases lining up with TRBD2. The V and J ends lost 6 bases and 0 bases, in that order; junction bases with no gene match: 8. There are 16 residues in the CDR3. Germline V gene lookup returns CDR1 SGHAT and CDR2 FQNNGV. Here the CDR3 reads CASRRTSGLSTDTQYF. CDR3 DNA: TGTGCCAGCAGACGTACTAGCGGACTTAGCACAGATACGCAGTATTTT.